Listed below are T cell receptor beta chains from one sample, sequenced in a study of blood T cell repertoires in COVID-19. Profiling relied on immunoSEQ multiplex PCR, and the TCRdb table lists in-frame clones only, not all of them. This sample yields over 250,000 clones, of which approximately 90% are seen a single time; under 15% belongs to the top ten. Sequencing used peripheral blood. The receptors come from an older woman with acute or convalescent COVID-19. The CDR3 runs from the conserved cysteine through the conserved F or W.

TRBV19	TRBJ1-1	CASSLQGRNTEAFF
TRBV5-5	TRBJ1-1	CASSLVDHGRENTEAFF
TRBV9	TRBJ2-2	CASSVVGEIGELFF
TRBV28	TRBJ2-7	CASSSGQGEYYEQYF
TRBV12-3/TRBV12-4	TRBJ1-1	CASSSGQRAFF
TRBV27	TRBJ1-4	CASSSRAGGEKLFF
TRBV2	TRBJ1-5	CASSEGGRRNNQPQHF
TRBV18	TRBJ2-7	CASSEIFGPGVSYEQYF
TRBV19	TRBJ2-7	CATAAGRDSYEQYF
TRBV11-2	TRBJ2-1	CASSLTSGLYNEQFF
TRBV5-4	TRBJ2-7	CASSGAGTSGSLSYEQYF
TRBV4-2	TRBJ2-3	CASSQEPRRLAEITDTQYF
TRBV10-3	TRBJ2-7	CAISEMTESSYEQYF
TRBV18	TRBJ1-6	CASSPIRENSPLHF
TRBV5-5	TRBJ1-1	CASSLQGQTEAFF
TRBV5-8	TRBJ2-5	CASSLWRQETQYF
TRBV13	TRBJ2-7	CASSPPGTGGYEQYF
TRBV28	TRBJ1-5	CASMQGGQSNQPQHF
TRBV6-5	TRBJ1-1	CASSREVRGTEAFF
TRBV19	TRBJ1-5	CASSNYNQPQHF
TRBV7-2	TRBJ1-2	CASSFNRGGYTF
TRBV3-1/TRBV3-2	TRBJ1-4	CASSRRGTNEKLFF
TRBV6-2/TRBV6-3	TRBJ2-7	CASSDRQTIKFYEQYF
TRBV7-2	TRBJ1-5	CASSSDSFNQPQHF
TRBV6-2/TRBV6-3	TRBJ1-3	CASSRQTLSGNTIYF
TRBV10-3	TRBJ1-5	CAISERNQPQHF
TRBV19	TRBJ1-3	CASSPPTDGENTIYF